The present T cell receptor (beta chain) was sequenced within a study of T cell responses to AZD1222 COVID-19 vaccine. Germline CDR1 is MDHEN and CDR2 is SYDVKM. V gave up 1 base and J gave up 5 bases; unmatched junction bases: 9. The CDR3 is 16 amino acids. Profiled with immunoSEQ multiplex PCR; TCRdb holds only in-frame clones, not every one. The sample yields about 70,000 clones, 85% seen once. The sample in question was peripheral blood, obtained on day 0 of AZD1222 vaccination. J is TRBJ2-7 and V is TRBV28; TRBD1 aligns across 9 bases. This receptor was obtained from an adult in good health. CDR3 in DNA: TGTGCCAGCAGTTTATTTCGGGACAGGGTTGGCGACGAGCAGTACTTC. It translates to CASSLFRDRVGDEQYF.